The next 8 T cell receptor beta chains were all read from a single sample in a study of cytomegalovirus exposure and HLA in healthy donors. It was with 60 Vbeta and 13 Jbeta primers that the PCR ran. Some clones are missing from TCRdb's copy, which holds only in-frame ones; the method was immunoSEQ multiplex PCR. The sample has roughly 99,000 clones; around 74% are singletons. Sequenced input: PBMCs. Every receptor here comes from a woman aged 40 to 49 in good health and CMV-seropositive.

The rearrangement uses TRBV19 and TRBJ1-2; TRBD1 aligns across 10 bases. The CDR3 spans 15 residues. V shed 1 base and J 8 bases; nucleotides not matched to a gene: 7. CDR1 and CDR2 from the germline V gene are LNHDA and SQIVND (reference sequence). CDR3 protein: CASSIGPGQGRGYTF. CDR3 nucleotide sequence: TGTGCCAGTAGTATAGGCCCGGGACAGGGGAGAGGCTACACCTTC. The variable domain in full, with the rest retrieved from reference TRBV19 and TRBJ1-2, is DGGITQSPKYLFRKEGQNVTLSCEQNLNHDAMYWYRQDPGQGLRLIYYSQIVNDFQKGDIAEGYSVSREKKESFPLTVTSAQKNPTAFYLCASSIGPGQGRGYTFGSGTRLTVV.

The chain combines TRBV7-3 with TRBJ1-1; no reliable D call. Trimming stripped 0 bases from V and 8 bases from J, with 7 bases between. Germline lookup yields CDR1 SGHTA and CDR2 FQGTGA. There are 12 residues in the CDR3. In nucleotides, the CDR3 is TGTGCCAGCAGCTTAACGACGGGGGAAGCTTTCTTT. Its translation is CASSLTTGEAFF.

This chain joins TRBV7-8 and TRBJ1-3; 7 nucleotides agree with TRBD1. In germline, CDR1 is SGHVS, CDR2 FQNEAQ. V shed 2 bases, J shed 0 bases, and the junction held 10 bases outside the gene matches. CDR3 length: 18 amino acids. The CDR3 sequence: CASSLLGLTGASGNTIYF. CDR3 DNA sequence: TGTGCCAGCAGCTTACTCGGCCTAACAGGGGCCTCTGGAAACACCATATATTTT.

The J gene is TRBJ2-1, the V gene TRBV2; TRBD2 matches at 13 bases. From germline, CDR1 is SNHLY and CDR2 FYNNEI. Trimming removed 6 bases from V and 3 bases from J; junction bases left unmatched: 2. The CDR3 has 15 amino acids. This CDR3 is CASSGTSGVYNEQFF. The CDR3 DNA reads TGTGCCAGCAGCGGGACTAGCGGGGTCTACAATGAGCAGTTCTTC.

A few counts support this clone. This chain joins TRBV5-1 and TRBJ1-1; possibly TRBD1 for D (6 bases). The CDR3 contains 15 residues. The germline V gene has CDR1 SGHRS and CDR2 YFSETQ. Trimming removed 1 base from V and 2 bases from J, with 12 bases in between. CDR3 loop: CASSLTGKGNTEAFF. The CDR3 DNA follows: TGCGCCAGCAGCTTGACAGGGAAAGGCAACACTGAAGCTTTCTTT. Full variable domain (missing parts from reference TRBV5-1 and TRBJ1-1): KAGVTQTPRYLIKTRGQQVTLSCSPISGHRSVSWYQQTPGQGLQFLFEYFSETQRNKGNFPGRFSGRQFSNSRSEMNVSTLELGDSALYLCASSLTGKGNTEAFFGQGTRLTVV.

The gene calls are TRBV19 and TRBJ2-7; 9 bases are shared with TRBD2. The CDR3 length is 16 residues. V lost 1 base, J lost 0 bases, and 4 bases stayed unmatched. Germline V lookup: CDR1 LNHDA, CDR2 SQIVND (reference sequence). This CDR3 is CASSIGLAGHSYEQYF. The CDR3 nucleotides read TGTGCCAGTAGTATAGGGCTAGCGGGGCACTCCTACGAGCAGTACTTC.

The chain recombines TRBV7-8 with TRBJ2-1; D is possibly TRBD1 (6 bases). The CDR3 has 15 amino acids. Germline V lookup: CDR1 SGHVS, CDR2 FQNEAQ. Trimming left V 2 bases short and J 7 bases short, with 15 bases between. CDR3 sequence reads: CASSLSTGQGNEQFF. The CDR3 DNA reads as TGTGCCAGCAGCTTAAGCACAGGGCAAGGGAATGAGCAGTTCTTC.

This clone showed up just once. This sequence joins TRBV28 and TRBJ1-1; D perhaps matches TRBD1 (5 bases). Trimming cost V 5 bases and J 5 bases, with 9 bases left between them. This CDR3 is 12 amino acids long. Germline V CDR1 and CDR2: MDHEN, SYDVKM. CDR3 residues: CASSTGGTEAFF. The CDR3 DNA follows: TGTGCCAGCAGTACCGGGGGAACTGAAGCTTTCTTT.